This T cell receptor (beta chain) was sequenced in a study of OX40 agonist ivuxolimab in advanced cancers. For the study in its entirety: Ivuxolimab was a fully human IgG2 agonistic monoclonal antibody targeting the costimulatory receptor OX40 (CD134). Intravenous ivuxolimab was administered to patients every 2 weeks at six dose levels: 0.01, 0.1, 0.3, 1.5, 3 and 10 mg/kg. Of the approximately 50 patients in dose escalation, about 20 had hepatocellular carcinoma, about 15 had melanoma, 9 had renal cell carcinoma and 9 had head and neck cancer. The dose-escalation cohort was almost 85% male with a mean age of roughly 60 years, ranging from roughly 20 to 80. Prior anti-PD-1, anti-PD-L1 or anti-CTLA-4 therapy was permitted, and checkpoint inhibitors had been received by about 37% of dose-escalation patients. Partial responses occurred in three dose-escalation patients, of whom one had hepatocellular carcinoma and two had cutaneous melanoma. Peripheral TCRbeta sequencing was intended to test whether TCR sequence diversity was altered and clonal T-cell expansion was caused by ivuxolimab. The paper describes the monotherapy dose-escalation part (N ≈ 52 patients) of the phase I trial of ivuxolimab.

Concerning this clone itself: Its antigen is not yet known. Qualities for individual bases were not recorded, and no much larger clone is one base off.

What the research found in general, with its limitations: Clonal expansion of both CD4+ and CD8+ blood T cells was observed from baseline to week 6 at doses 0.1 to 3.0 mg/kg. On average, CD8+ T cells showed more expanded clones than CD4+ T cells after ivuxolimab. In the 0.1-3.0 mg/kg groups, partial responders were among the patients with the lowest normalized peripheral clonal expansion, particularly in CD8+ T cells. Low levels of normalized T-cell clonal expansion were also seen in some patients who did not respond. The antigen specificity of the clonally expanded peripheral T cells was not determined.

For sequencing of the TCRbeta CDR3 region, genomic DNA was extracted from the sorted cells. The immunoSEQ Assay was used for sequencing of TCRbeta CDR3 regions. This is the immuneACCESS table as TCRdb keeps it, with only in-frame sequences that have V and J called. A part of the clones is gone; compared with another copy, unresolved V genes explain less than half, and the rest is unexplained. This sample comprises some 68,000 clones, about 88% of them detected only once. 0.9% to 1.2% of the sample is taken by the ten largest. V is cut by 4 bases and J by 3 bases, and the space between the germline ends is 16 bases. CDR1 and CDR2 are drawn from the germline V gene: SGHVS, FQNEAQ. Including cysteine and phenylalanine, the CDR3 has 15 amino acids. Solely the CDR3 DNA is kept, with 45 bases framed from the first base. The trial excluded patients who had a history of autoimmune disease or who were on systemic immunosuppression. Peripheral blood for TCR sequencing was collected from all dose cohorts at baseline, on cycle 4 day 1, and on cycle 7 day 1. Samples came from an open-label, multicenter, first-in-human phase I dose-escalation trial of ivuxolimab. Adults with locally advanced or metastatic melanoma, renal cell carcinoma, hepatocellular carcinoma or head and neck squamous cell carcinoma were enrolled in the trial. Before TCR sequencing, CD4+ T cells and CD8+ T cells were sorted from peripheral blood as separate populations.

This material consisted of CD4+ or CD8+ T cells sorted from blood, taken in a trial of the OX40 agonist ivuxolimab. The chain joins TRBV7-8 to TRBJ2-7; the D segment could be TRBD2, given 6 matching bases. The TCR originated in an adult with an advanced solid tumor such as melanoma, head and neck, liver or kidney cancer. The CDR3 in this case is CASSSMGSGLYEQYF. The bases read TGTGCCAGCAGCTCCATGGGTAGCGGCCTCTACGAGCAGTACTTC.